The 7 T cell receptor beta chains below all came from one sample that was sequenced in a study of control samples from healthy donors and cancer patients. The protocol was immunoSEQ multiplex PCR, while the TCRdb copy is restricted to in-frame clones and leaves out a portion. The sample includes around 81,000 clones, 93% seen only once; the top ten take around 1.5%. Sequencing was carried out using blood. Every receptor here comes from a woman aged 25 to 45 in good health.

V is TRBV28 and J is TRBJ2-7; the D call may be TRBD1 or TRBD2 (5 bases each). V lost 5 bases, J lost 2 bases, and 7 bases lay in between. Per germline, CDR1 MDHEN and CDR2 SYDVKM. There are 12 residues in the CDR3. CDR3 sequence (DNA): TGTGCCAGCAGTCCGGGGCCCTACGAGCAGTACTTC. Its protein is CASSPGPYEQYF.

The rearrangement uses TRBV2 and TRBJ1-2; D is unresolved. This CDR3 contains 13 residues. With 6 bases removed from V and 4 bases from J, the gap between germline ends came to 12 bases. The germline gives CDR1 SNHLY, CDR2 FYNNEI. The CDR3 protein is CASRLEASYGYTF. CDR3 in DNA: TGTGCCAGCAGGTTGGAGGCTAGCTATGGCTACACCTTC.

This clone was observed a single time. The rearrangement uses TRBV5-1 and TRBJ2-1, with D unclear. Trimming took off 0 bases at V and 7 bases at J, with 8 bases between the two ends. The CDR3 length is 13 residues. Germline CDR1 SGHRS, CDR2 YFSETQ. The CDR3 bases are TGCGCCAGCAGCTTGGGCCAGCAAAATGAGCAGTTCTTC. Protein: CASSLGQQNEQFF.

The chain uses TRBV5-1 and TRBJ1-4, with a weak D call TRBD1 (5 bases). The V gene's germline CDR1 is SGHRS and CDR2 YFSETQ. This CDR3 comprises 16 residues. Trimming cost V 0 bases and J 0 bases, with 9 bases left between them. The CDR3 sequence is CASSLDGGSTNEKLFF. For the CDR3, the DNA is TGCGCCAGCAGCTTGGATGGGGGATCAACTAATGAAAAACTGTTTTTT.

This clone showed up just once. The genes are TRBV28 and TRBJ2-3; 9 bases match TRBD2. V was pared by 3 bases and J by 0 bases, with 10 bases of the junction left unmatched. This CDR3 is 18 amino acids long. Per germline, CDR1 MDHEN and CDR2 SYDVKM. CDR3 coding DNA: TGTGCCAGCAGTTTGTTTGGCACTCTAGCGGGAAGCACAGATACGCAGTATTTT. Its translation: CASSLFGTLAGSTDTQYF. The whole variable domain, filled in from reference TRBV28 and TRBJ2-3, reads DVKVTQSSRYLVKRTGEKVFLECVQDMDHENMFWYRQDPGLGLRLIYFSYDVKMKEKGDIPEGYSVSREKKERFSLILESASTNQTSMYLCASSLFGTLAGSTDTQYFGPGTRLTVL.

The chain joins TRBV12-5 to TRBJ2-5; D call uncertain. The CDR3 totals 13 residues. V was pared by 4 bases and J by 2 bases, with 8 bases between. From germline, CDR1 is LGHNT and CDR2 FRNRAP. CDR3 DNA sequence: TGTGCTAGTGGTTCTAGGTTACAAGAGACCCAGTACTTC. It yields the protein CASGSRLQETQYF.

This chain connects TRBV5-1 to TRBJ2-7; 8 bases align to TRBD1. This CDR3 has 15 residues. Germline CDR1 SGHRS, CDR2 YFSETQ. Germline trimming cut 4 bases from V and 3 bases from J; bases unmatched to any gene: 9. The CDR3 DNA reads as TGCGCCAGCAGCAGCCCCGACAGGGGTAACTACGAGCAGTACTTC. It encodes CASSSPDRGNYEQYF.